This T cell receptor beta chain came from a study of blood T cell repertoires in COVID-19. Study background: Spain, Italy and the United States supplied samples that represented acute and convalescent COVID-19. T cells, B-cell-depleted T cells, or PBMCs provided the cDNA or gDNA that served as material.

The authors' processing: Scientists estimated how many nucleated cells there were by amplifying reference gene primers. The data were produced by immunoSEQ multiplex PCR, yet TCRdb's version contains in-frame clones alone and is incomplete. V and J calls and clone size are given by that table; D and trimming were obtained from the DNA. The table lists some 80,000 clones, 84% of them singletons, with roughly 10% in the top ten. V lost 4 bases to trimming and J lost 7 bases; unmatched junction nucleotides: 8. Germline CDR1 SGHTS, CDR2 YDEGEE. The CDR3 is made up of 14 amino acids. The V gene is TRBV5-8, the J gene TRBJ2-1; 7 nucleotides align to TRBD2. The source of this sequence is a human donor in a cohort sampled during active COVID-19. Sequencing was carried out using peripheral blood. The CDR3 is CASSRTISGNEQFF. CDR3 coding DNA: TGTGCCAGCAGCCGGACGATTAGCGGGAATGAGCAGTTCTTC.